This T cell receptor (beta chain) was sequenced for a study of CD8+ T cells in alopecia areata. Across the study: Tofacitinib was taken orally by treated patients, and the dose was 5 to 10 mg twice daily. For 6 to 18 months, tofacitinib was taken, and 6 months off drug followed.

Treatment reported: oral pan-JAK inhibitor, 5-10 mg twice daily. Study-level points and caveats: Sequencing of scalp samples also includes resident alphabeta T cells from normal skin.

This clone was found a few times. Its antigen is unknown. cDNA reverse transcribed from extracted RNA served as the sequencing template. The repertoire was sequenced with immunoSEQ multiplex PCR; TCRdb's copy has only in-frame clones and lacks some. Here the sample spans 200,000 to 250,000 clones, over 60% being singletons. The sample in question was CD4+ T cells sorted from blood, obtained at week 4, from a patient treated with tofacitinib. The TCR was taken from a human donor with alopecia areata.

The CDR3 nucleotides read TGCAGCGTTGTCCTGGGAGCGGGGGGGAGGAATGAGCAGTTCTTC. It yields the protein CSVVLGAGGRNEQFF. The V and J genes are TRBV29-1 and TRBJ2-1; TRBD2 agrees at 10 bases. This CDR3 comprises 15 residues. CDR1 and CDR2 from the germline V gene are SQVTM and ANQGSEA. J was trimmed by 7 bases and V by 4 bases; bases with no gene match: 10.